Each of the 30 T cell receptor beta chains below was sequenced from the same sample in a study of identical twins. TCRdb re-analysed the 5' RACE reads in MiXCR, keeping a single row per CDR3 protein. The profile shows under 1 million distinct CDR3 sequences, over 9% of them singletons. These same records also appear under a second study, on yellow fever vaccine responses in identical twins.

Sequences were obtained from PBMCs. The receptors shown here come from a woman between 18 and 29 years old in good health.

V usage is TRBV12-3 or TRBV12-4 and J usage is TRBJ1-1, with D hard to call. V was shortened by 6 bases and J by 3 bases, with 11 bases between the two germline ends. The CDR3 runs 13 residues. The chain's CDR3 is CASRDAGYTEAFF. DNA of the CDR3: TGTGCCAGCAGGGACGCGGGATACACTGAAGCTTTCTTT.

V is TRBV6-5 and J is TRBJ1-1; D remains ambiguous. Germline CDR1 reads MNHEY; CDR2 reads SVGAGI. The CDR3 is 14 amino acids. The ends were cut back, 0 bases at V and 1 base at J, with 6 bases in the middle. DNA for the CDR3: TGTGCCAGCAGTTACTCGGAGTCGAACACTGAAGCTTTCTTT. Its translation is CASSYSESNTEAFF.

Here the CDR3 reads CASSSRRGVAGGPRSYNEQFF. The CDR3 DNA follows: TGTGCCAGCAGCTCCCGTAGGGGGGTGGCGGGGGGGCCTCGCTCCTACAATGAGCAGTTCTTC. The chain is built from TRBV7-2 and TRBJ2-1, with 9 bases that match TRBD2. Unmatched junction bases numbered 19, after V lost 4 bases and J lost 0 bases. Germline CDR1 and CDR2: SGHTA and FQGNSA. This CDR3 spans 21 amino acids. The whole variable domain, filled in from reference TRBV7-2 and TRBJ2-1, reads GAGVSQSPSNKVTEKGKDVELRCDPISGHTALYWYRQSLGQGLEFLIYFQGNSAPDKSGLPSDRFSAERTGGSVSTLTIQRTQQEDSAVYLCASSSRRGVAGGPRSYNEQFFGPGTRLTVL.

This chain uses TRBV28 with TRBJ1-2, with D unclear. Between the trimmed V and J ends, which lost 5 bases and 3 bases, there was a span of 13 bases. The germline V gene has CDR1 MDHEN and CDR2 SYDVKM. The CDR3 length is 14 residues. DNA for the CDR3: TGTGCCAGCAGTACATTGCCGAGTTACTATGGCTACACCTTC. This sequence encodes CASSTLPSYYGYTF.

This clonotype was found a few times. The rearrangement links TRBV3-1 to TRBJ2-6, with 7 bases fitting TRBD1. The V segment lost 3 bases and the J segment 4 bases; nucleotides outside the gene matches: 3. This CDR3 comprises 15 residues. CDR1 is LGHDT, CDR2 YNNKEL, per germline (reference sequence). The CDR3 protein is CASSHTGDGANVLTF. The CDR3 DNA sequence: TGTGCCAGCAGCCATACAGGGGACGGGGCCAACGTCCTGACTTTC.

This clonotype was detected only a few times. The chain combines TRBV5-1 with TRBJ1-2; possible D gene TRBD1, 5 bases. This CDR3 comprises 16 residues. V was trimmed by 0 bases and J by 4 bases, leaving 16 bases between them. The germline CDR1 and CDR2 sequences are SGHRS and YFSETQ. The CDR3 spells CASSLVGQGLGYGYTF. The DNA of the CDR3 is TGCGCCAGCAGCTTGGTGGGGCAGGGTCTCGGCTATGGCTACACCTTC.

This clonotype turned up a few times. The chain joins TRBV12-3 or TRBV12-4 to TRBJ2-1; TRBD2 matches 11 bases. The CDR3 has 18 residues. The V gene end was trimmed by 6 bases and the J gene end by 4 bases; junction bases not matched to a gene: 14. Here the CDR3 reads CASSFLSGSGRAYNEQFF. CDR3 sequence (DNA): TGTGCCAGCAGCTTTTTGAGCGGTAGCGGGAGGGCTTACAATGAGCAGTTCTTC.

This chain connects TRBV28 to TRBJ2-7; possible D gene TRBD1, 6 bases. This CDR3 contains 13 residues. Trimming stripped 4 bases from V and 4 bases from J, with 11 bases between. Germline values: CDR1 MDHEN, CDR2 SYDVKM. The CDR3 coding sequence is TGTGCCAGCAGTTCAGACAGGAAATACGAGCAGTACGTC. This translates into CASSSDRKYEQYV.

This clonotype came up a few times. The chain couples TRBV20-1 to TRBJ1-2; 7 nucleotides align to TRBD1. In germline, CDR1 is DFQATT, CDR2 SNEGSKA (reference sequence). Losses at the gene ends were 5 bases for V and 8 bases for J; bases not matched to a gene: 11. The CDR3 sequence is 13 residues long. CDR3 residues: CSAHRTGSSGYTF. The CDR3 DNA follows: TGCAGTGCTCATCGGACAGGTTCGTCCGGCTACACCTTC.

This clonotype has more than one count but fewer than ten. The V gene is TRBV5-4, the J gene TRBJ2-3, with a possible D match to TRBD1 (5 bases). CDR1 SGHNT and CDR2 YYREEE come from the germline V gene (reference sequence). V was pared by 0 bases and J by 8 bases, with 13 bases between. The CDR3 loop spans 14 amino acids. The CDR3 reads CASSLVQGTGTQYF. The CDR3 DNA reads TGTGCCAGCAGCTTGGTGCAGGGTACGGGTACGCAGTATTTT. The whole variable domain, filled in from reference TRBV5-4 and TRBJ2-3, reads ETGVTQSPTHLIKTRGQQVTLRCSSQSGHNTVSWYQQALGQGPQFIFQYYREEENGRGNFPPRFSGLQFPNYSSELNVNALELDDSALYLCASSLVQGTGTQYFGPGTRLTVL.

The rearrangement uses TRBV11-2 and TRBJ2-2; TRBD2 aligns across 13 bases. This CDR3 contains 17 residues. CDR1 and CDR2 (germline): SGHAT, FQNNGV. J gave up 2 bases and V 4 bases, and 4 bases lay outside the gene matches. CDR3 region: CASSYGLAGANTGELFF. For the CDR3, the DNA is TGTGCCAGCAGCTACGGACTAGCGGGGGCAAACACCGGGGAGCTGTTTTTT.

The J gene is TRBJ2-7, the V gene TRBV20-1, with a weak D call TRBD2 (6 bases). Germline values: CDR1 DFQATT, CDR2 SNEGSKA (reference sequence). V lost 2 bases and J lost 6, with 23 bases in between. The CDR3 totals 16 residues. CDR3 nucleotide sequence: TGCAGTGCTAGAAGAATTTATGGAGGGCCTGGGGTCGAGCAGTACTTC. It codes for CSARRIYGGPGVEQYF.

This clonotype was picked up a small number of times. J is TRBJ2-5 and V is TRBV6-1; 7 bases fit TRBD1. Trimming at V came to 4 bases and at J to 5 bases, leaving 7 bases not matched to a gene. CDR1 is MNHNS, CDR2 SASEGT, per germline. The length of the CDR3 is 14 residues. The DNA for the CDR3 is TGTGCCAGCAGTGGACAGGGAGAGGGGGAGACCCAGTACTTC. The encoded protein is CASSGQGEGETQYF.

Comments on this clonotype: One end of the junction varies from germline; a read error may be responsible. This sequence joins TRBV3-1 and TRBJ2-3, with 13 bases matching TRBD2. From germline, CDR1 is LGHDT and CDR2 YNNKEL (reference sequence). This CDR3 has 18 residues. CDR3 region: CASCQSILTSGRTDTQYF. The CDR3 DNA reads TGTGCCAGCTGCCAATCCATTCTGACTAGCGGGAGGACAGATACGCAGTATTTT.

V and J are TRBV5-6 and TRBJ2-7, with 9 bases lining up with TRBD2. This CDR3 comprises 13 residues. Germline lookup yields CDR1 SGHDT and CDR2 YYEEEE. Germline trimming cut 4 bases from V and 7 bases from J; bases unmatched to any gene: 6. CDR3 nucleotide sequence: TGTGCCAGCAGCGGTGGACTAGCGTCTGAGCAGTACGTC. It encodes CASSGGLASEQYV.

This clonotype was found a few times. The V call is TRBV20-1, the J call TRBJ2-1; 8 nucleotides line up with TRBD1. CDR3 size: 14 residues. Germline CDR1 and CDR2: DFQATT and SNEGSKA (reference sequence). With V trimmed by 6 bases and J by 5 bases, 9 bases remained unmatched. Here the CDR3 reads CSAATGARNNEQFF. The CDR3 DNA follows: TGCAGTGCAGCGACAGGGGCCCGAAACAATGAGCAGTTCTTC.

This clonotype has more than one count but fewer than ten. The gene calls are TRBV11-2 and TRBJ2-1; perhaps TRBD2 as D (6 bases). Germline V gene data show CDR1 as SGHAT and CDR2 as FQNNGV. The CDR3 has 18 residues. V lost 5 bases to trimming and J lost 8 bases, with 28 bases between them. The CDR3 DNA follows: TGTGCCAGCAGCCCAGACGGGACTTTCGACCACACCTGGGATGAGCAGTTCTTC. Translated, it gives CASSPDGTFDHTWDEQFF. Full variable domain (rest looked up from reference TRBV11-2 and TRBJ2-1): EAGVAQSPRYKIIEKRQSVAFWCNPISGHATLYWYQQILGQGPKLLIQFQNNGVVDDSQLPKDRFSAERLKGVDSTLKIQPAKLEDSAVYLCASSPDGTFDHTWDEQFFGPGTRLTVL.

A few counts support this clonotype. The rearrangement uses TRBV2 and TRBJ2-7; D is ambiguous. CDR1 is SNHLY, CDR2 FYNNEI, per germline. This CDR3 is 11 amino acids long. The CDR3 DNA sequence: TGTGCTTCTAGGGCTACCTACGAGCAGTACTTC. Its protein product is CASRATYEQYF.

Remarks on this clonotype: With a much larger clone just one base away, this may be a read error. CDR3 loop: CASSYKGQGHSLLHF. Here the CDR3 DNA reads TGTGCCAGCAGTTATAAAGGACAGGGGCATTCACTCCTCCACTTT. The V call is TRBV12-3 or TRBV12-4, the J call TRBJ1-6; 9 nucleotides match TRBD1. The CDR3 covers 15 residues.

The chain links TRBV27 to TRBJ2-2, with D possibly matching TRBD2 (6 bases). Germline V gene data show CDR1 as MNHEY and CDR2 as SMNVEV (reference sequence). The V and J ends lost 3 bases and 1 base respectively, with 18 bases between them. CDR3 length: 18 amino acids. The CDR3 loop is CASSFWSRGGMNTGELFF. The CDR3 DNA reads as TGTGCCAGCAGTTTTTGGTCCCGGGGAGGAATGAACACCGGGGAGCTGTTTTTT.

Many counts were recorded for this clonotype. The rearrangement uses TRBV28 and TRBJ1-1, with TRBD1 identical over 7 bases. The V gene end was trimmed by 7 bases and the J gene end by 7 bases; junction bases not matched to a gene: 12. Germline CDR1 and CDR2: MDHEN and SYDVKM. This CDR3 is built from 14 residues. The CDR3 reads CASKPRGGTIEAFF. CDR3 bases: TGTGCCAGCAAACCCAGGGGGGGGACCATTGAAGCTTTCTTT.

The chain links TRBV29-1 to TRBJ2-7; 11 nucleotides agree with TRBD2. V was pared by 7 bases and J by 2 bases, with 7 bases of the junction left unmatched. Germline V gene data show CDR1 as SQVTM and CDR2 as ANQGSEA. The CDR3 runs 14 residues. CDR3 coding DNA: TGCAGCGCGATTAGACTAGCGGGGACCTACGAGCAGTACTTC. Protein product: CSAIRLAGTYEQYF.

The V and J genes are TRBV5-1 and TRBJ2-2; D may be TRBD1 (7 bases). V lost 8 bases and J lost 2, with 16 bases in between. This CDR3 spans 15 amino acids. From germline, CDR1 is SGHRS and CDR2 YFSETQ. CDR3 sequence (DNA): TGCGCCAGTTCTGGAGGGACAGTCAACACCGGGGAGCTGTTTTTT. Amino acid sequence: CASSGGTVNTGELFF.

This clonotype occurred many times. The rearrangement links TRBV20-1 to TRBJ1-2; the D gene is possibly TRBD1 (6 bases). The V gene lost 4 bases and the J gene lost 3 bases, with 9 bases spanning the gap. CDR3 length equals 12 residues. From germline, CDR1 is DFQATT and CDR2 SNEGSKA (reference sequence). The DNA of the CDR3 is TGCAGTGCTATAGGGGGGGACTATGGCTACACCTTC. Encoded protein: CSAIGGDYGYTF.

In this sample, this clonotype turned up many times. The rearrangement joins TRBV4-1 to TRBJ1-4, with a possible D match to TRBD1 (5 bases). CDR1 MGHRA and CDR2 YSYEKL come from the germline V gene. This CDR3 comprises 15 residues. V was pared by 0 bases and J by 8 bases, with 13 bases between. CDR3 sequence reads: CASSQDLGVVEKLFF. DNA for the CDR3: TGCGCCAGCAGCCAAGATCTGGGGGTCGTGGAAAAACTGTTTTTT.

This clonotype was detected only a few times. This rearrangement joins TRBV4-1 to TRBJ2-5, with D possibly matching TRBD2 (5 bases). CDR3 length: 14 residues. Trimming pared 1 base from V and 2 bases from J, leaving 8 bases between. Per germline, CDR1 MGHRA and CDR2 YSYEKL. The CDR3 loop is CASSQGELQETQYF. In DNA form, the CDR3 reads TGCGCCAGCAGCCAAGGGGAGTTACAAGAGACCCAGTACTTC.

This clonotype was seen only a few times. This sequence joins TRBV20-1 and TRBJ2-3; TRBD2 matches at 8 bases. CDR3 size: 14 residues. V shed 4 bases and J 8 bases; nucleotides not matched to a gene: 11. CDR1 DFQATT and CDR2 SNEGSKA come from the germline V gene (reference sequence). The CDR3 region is CSATSGPTRVTQYF. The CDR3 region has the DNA TGCAGTGCTACTAGCGGGCCTACACGTGTTACGCAGTATTTT.

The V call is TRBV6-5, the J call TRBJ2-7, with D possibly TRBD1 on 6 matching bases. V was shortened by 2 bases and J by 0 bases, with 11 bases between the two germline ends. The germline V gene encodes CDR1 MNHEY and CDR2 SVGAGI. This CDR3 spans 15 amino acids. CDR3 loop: CASSYVDSGSYEQYF. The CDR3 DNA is TGTGCCAGCAGTTACGTGGACAGCGGCTCCTACGAGCAGTACTTC.

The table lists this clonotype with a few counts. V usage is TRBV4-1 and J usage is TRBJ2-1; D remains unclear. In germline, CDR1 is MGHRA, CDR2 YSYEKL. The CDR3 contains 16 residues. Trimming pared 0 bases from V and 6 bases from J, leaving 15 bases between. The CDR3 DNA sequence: TGCGCCAGCAGCCAAGATTCTACGGGCCGGTCCAATGAGCAGTTCTTC. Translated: CASSQDSTGRSNEQFF.

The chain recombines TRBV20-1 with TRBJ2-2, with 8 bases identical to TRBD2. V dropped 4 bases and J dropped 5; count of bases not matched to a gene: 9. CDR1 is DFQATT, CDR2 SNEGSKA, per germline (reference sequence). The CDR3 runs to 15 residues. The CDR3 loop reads CSAKRGGQGTGELFF. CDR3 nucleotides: TGCAGTGCTAAACGGGGGGGCCAAGGAACCGGGGAGCTGTTTTTT.